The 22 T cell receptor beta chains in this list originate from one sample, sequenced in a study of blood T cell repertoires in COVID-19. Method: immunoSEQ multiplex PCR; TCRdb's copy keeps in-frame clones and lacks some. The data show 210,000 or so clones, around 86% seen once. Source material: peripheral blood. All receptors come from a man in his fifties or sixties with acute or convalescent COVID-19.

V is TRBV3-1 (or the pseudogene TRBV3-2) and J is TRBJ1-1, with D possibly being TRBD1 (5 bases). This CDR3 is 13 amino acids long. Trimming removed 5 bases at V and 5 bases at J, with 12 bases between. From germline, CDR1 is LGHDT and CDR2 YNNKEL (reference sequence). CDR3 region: CASSFIGGTEAFF. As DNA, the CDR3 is TGTGCCAGCAGCTTTATCGGGGGTACTGAAGCTTTCTTT.

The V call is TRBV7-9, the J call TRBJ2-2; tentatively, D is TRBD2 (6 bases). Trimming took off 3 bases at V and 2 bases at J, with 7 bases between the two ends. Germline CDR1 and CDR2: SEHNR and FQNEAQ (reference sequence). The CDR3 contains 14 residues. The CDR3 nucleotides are TGTGCCAGCAGCTTGGGGACTAACACCGGGGAGCTGTTTTTT. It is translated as CASSLGTNTGELFF.

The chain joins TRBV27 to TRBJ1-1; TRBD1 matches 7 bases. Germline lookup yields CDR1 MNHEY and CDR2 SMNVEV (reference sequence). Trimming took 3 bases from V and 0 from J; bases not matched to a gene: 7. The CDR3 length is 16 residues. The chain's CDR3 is CASSFGTVHMNTEAFF. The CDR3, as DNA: TGTGCCAGCAGTTTTGGGACAGTGCATATGAACACTGAAGCTTTCTTT.

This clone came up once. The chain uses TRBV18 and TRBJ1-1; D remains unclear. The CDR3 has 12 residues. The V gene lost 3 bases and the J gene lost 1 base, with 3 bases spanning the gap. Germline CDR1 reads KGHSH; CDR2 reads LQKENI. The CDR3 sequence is CASSPGNTEAFF. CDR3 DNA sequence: TGTGCCAGCTCACCCGGGAACACTGAAGCTTTCTTT.

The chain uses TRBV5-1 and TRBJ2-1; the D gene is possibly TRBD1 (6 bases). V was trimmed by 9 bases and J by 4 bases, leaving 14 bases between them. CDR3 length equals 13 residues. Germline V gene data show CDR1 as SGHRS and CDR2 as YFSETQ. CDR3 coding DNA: TGCGCCACAAGACAGGAGTCATACAATGAGCAGTTCTTC. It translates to CATRQESYNEQFF. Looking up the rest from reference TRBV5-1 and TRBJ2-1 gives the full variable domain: KAGVTQTPRYLIKTRGQQVTLSCSPISGHRSVSWYQQTPGQGLQFLFEYFSETQRNKGNFPGRFSGRQFSNSRSEMNVSTLELGDSALYLCATRQESYNEQFFGPGTRLTVL.

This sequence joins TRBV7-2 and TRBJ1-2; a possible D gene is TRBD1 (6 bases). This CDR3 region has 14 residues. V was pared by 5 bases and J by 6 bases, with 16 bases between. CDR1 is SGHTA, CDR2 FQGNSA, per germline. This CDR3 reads CASSQVGGFDGYTF. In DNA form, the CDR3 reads TGTGCCAGCAGCCAGGTTGGGGGCTTCGATGGCTACACCTTC.

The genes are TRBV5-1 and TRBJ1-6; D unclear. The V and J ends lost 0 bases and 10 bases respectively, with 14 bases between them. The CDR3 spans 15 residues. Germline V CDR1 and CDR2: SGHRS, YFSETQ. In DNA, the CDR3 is TGCGCCAGCAGCTTGGGGGTCCGGGGAGGGTCACCCCTCCACTTT. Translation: CASSLGVRGGSPLHF.

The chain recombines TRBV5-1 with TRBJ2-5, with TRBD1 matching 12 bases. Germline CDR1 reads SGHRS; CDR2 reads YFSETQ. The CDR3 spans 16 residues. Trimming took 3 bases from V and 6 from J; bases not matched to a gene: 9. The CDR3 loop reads CASSSLGTGGGKTQYF. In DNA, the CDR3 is TGCGCCAGCAGCTCCCTGGGGACAGGGGGCGGGAAGACCCAGTACTTC.

The CDR3 spells CASSRQNNYNSPLHF. CDR3 DNA: TGTGCCAGCAGTCGACAGAATAACTATAATTCACCCCTCCACTTT. J is TRBJ1-6 and V is TRBV2; D is possibly TRBD1 (5 bases). The CDR3 loop spans 15 amino acids. The germline gives CDR1 SNHLY, CDR2 FYNNEI. V gave up 5 bases and J gave up 3 bases, with 11 bases separating them.

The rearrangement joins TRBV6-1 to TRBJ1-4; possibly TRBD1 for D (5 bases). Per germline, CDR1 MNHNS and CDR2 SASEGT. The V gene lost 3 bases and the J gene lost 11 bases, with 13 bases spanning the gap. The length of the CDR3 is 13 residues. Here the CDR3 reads CASSDPQGEKLFF. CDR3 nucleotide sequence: TGTGCCAGCAGTGATCCTCAGGGTGAGAAACTGTTTTTT.

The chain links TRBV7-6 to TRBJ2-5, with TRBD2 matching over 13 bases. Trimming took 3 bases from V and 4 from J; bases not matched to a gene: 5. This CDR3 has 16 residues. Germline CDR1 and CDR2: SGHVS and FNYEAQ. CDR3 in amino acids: CASSFTSGGARETQYF. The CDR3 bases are TGTGCCAGCAGCTTTACTAGCGGGGGGGCCCGAGAGACCCAGTACTTC.

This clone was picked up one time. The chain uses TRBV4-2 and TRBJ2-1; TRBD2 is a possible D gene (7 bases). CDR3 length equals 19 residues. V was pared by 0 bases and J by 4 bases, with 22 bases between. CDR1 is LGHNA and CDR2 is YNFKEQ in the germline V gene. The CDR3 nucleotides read TGTGCCAGCAGCCAAGATCTCCAGCCGCGGGGGCCCCGTTACAATGAGCAGTTCTTC. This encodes CASSQDLQPRGPRYNEQFF.

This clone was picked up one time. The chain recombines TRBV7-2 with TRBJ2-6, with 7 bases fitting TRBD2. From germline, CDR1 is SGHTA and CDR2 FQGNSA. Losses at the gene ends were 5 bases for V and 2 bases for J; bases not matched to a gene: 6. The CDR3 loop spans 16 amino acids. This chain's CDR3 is CASSTRRGTGANVLTF. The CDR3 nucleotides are TGTGCCAGCAGCACGAGGCGGGGGACTGGGGCCAACGTCCTGACTTTC.

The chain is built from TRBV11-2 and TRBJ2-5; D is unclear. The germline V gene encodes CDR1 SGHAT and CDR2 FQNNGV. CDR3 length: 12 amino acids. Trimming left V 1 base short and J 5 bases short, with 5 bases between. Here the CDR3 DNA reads TGTGCCAGCAGCTTAGTCCGGGAGACCCAGTACTTC. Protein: CASSLVRETQYF.

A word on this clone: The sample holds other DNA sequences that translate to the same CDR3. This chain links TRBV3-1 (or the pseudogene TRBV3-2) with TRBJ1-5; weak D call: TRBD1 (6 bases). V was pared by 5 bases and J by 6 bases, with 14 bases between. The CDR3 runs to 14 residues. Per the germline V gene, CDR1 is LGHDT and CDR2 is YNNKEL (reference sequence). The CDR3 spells CASSGGRGSQPQHF. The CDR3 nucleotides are TGTGCCAGCAGCGGAGGCAGGGGCAGTCAGCCCCAGCATTTT.

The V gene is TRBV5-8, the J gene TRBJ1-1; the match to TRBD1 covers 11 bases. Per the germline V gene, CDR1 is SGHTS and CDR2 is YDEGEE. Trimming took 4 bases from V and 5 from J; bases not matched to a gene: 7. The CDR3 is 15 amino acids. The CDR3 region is CASSPDRGRGTEAFF. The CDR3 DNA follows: TGTGCCAGCAGCCCGGACAGGGGGCGAGGTACTGAAGCTTTCTTT.

Written as DNA, the CDR3 is TGTGCCAGCAGTAGGGACAGCCGCTACGAGCAGTACTTC. Translated, it gives CASSRDSRYEQYF. The genes are TRBV27 and TRBJ2-7, with 7 bases aligning to TRBD1. The CDR3 runs 13 residues. CDR1 MNHEY and CDR2 SMNVEV come from the germline V gene (reference sequence). V trimming: 5 bases; J trimming: 3 bases; junction bases outside the gene matches: 4.

For the CDR3, the DNA is TGCGCCAGCAGCTCACAGGGTTACGGCTACACCTTC. As protein: CASSSQGYGYTF. The genes are TRBV5-1 and TRBJ1-2, with D maybe TRBD1 (6 bases). The germline V gene has CDR1 SGHRS and CDR2 YFSETQ. Trimming left V 3 bases short and J 8 bases short, with 11 bases between. This CDR3 spans 12 amino acids.

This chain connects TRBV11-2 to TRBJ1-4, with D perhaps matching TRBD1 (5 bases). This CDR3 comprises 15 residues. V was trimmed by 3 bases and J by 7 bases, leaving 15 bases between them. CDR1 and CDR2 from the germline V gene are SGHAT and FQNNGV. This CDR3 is CASSFSLGEGEKLFF. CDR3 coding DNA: TGTGCCAGCAGCTTTAGTCTGGGGGAGGGTGAAAAACTGTTTTTT.

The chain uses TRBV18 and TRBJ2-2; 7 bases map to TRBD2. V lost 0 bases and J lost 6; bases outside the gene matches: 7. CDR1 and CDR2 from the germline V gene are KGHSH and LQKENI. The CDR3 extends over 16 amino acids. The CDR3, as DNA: TGTGCCAGCTCACCACCCGCGGGGGTATCTGCCGGGGAGCTGTTTTTT. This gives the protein CASSPPAGVSAGELFF.

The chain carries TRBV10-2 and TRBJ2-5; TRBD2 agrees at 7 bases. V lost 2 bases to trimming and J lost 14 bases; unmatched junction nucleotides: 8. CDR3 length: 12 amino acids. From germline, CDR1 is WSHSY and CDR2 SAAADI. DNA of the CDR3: TGCGCCAGCAGTGAGCCTAGCGGAGGACCCTACTTC. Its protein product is CASSEPSGGPYF.

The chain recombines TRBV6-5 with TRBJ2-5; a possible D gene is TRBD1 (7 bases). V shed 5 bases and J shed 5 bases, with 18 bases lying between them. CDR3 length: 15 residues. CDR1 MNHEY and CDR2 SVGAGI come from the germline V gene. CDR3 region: CASSRGTARGETQYF. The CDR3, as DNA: TGTGCCAGCAGTCGCGGGACAGCCCGTGGGGAGACCCAGTACTTC.